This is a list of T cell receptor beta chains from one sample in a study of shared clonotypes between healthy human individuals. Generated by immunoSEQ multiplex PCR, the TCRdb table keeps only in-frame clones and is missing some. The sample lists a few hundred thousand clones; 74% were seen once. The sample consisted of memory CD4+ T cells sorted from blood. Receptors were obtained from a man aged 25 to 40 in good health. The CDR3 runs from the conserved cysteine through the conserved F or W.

CDR3: CASSGDTFSYNEQFF; J: TRBJ2-1; V: TRBV5-4
CDR3: CASSLLRKEQYF; J: TRBJ2-7; V: TRBV28
CDR3: CASSRGRGQETQYF; J: TRBJ2-5; V: TRBV21-1
CDR3: CASSQGVSRFSYNEQFF; J: TRBJ2-1; V: TRBV14
CDR3: CAWSVRQGETQYF; J: TRBJ2-5; V: TRBV30
CDR3: CASTPIGAGVYNEQFF; J: TRBJ2-1; V: TRBV5-6
CDR3: CASSYGFVGDEQYF; J: TRBJ2-7; V: TRBV6-6
CDR3: CASRDRWSGNTIYF; J: TRBJ1-3; V: TRBV2
CDR3: CASSVWEGVALLAGELFF; J: TRBJ2-2; V: TRBV7-9
CDR3: CASSPPGIRVGLPQHF; J: TRBJ1-5; V: TRBV5-1